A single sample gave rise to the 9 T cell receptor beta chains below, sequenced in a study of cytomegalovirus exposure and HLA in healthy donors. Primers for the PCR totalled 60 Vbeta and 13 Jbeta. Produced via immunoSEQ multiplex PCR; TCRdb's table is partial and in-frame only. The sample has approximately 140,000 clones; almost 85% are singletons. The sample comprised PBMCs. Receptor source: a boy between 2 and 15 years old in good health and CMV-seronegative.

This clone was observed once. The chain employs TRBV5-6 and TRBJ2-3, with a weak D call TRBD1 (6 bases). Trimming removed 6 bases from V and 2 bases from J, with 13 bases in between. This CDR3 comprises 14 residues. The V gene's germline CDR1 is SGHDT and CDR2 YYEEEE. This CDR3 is CASTIAGATDTQYF. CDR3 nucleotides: TGTGCCAGCACCATCGCAGGGGCCACAGATACGCAGTATTTT.

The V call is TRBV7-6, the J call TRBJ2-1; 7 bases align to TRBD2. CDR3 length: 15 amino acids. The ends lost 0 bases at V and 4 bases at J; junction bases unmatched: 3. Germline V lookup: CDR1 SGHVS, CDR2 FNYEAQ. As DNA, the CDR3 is TGTGCCAGCAGCTTAGCGGGAGGGCGGTACAATGAGCAGTTCTTC. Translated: CASSLAGGRYNEQFF.

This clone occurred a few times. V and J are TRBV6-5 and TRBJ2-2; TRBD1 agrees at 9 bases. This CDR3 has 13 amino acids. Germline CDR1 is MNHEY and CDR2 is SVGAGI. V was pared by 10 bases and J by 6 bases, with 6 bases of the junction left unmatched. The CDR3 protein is CATRDREAGELFF. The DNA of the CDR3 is TGTGCCACCCGGGACAGGGAGGCCGGGGAGCTGTTTTTT.

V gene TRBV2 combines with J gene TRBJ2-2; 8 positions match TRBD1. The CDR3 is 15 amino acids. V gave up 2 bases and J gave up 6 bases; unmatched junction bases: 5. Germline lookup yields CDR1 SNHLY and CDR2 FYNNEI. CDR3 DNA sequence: TGTGCCAGCAGTGAATTGGACAGGGATTCCGGGGAGCTGTTTTTT. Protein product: CASSELDRDSGELFF.

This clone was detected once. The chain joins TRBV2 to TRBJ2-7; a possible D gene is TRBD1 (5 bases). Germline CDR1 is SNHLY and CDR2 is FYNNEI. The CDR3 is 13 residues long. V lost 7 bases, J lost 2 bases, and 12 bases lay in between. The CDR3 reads CASTPDNTYEQYF. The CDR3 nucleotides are TGTGCCAGCACTCCGGACAACACCTACGAGCAGTACTTC.

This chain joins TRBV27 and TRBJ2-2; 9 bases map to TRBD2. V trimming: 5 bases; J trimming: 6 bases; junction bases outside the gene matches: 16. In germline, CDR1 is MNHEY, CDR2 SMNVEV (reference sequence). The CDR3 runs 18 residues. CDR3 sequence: CASSPFKLAGERAGELFF. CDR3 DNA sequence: TGTGCCAGCAGTCCGTTTAAATTAGCGGGAGAACGGGCCGGGGAGCTGTTTTTT.

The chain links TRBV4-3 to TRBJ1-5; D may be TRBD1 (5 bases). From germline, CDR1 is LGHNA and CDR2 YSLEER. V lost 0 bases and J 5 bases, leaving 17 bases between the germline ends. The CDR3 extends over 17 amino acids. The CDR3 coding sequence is TGCGCCAGCAGCCAAGATCGGGGGACGGATCCTTATCAGCCCCAGCATTTT. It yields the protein CASSQDRGTDPYQPQHF.

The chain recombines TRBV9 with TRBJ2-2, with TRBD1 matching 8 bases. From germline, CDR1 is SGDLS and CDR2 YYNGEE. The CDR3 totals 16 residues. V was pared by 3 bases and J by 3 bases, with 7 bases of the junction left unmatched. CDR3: CASSGPNRGDTGELFF. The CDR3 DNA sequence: TGTGCCAGCAGCGGCCCTAACAGGGGGGACACCGGGGAGCTGTTTTTT.

The CDR3 DNA is TGTGCCAGCAGCTTCACCTACAATGAGCAGTTCTTC. The encoded protein is CASSFTYNEQFF. The chain links TRBV5-6 to TRBJ2-1; D gene uncertain. The V end was cut by 2 bases, the J end by 2 bases, with 2 bases between. Germline V gives CDR1 SGHDT, CDR2 YYEEEE. The CDR3 totals 12 residues.